The 21 T cell receptor beta chains given below trace back to one sample, sequenced in a study of CD8+CD57+ T cells in acquired aplastic anemia. Broader study findings: Lower diversity was found in CD8+CD57+ cells than in total CD4+ and CD8+ pools in patients.

Their antigen targets remain unknown. Using genomic DNA as the template, TCR beta VDJ and CDR3 profiling was carried out. TCRdb redid the calling of the reads with MiXCR, one entry per CDR3 protein. The profile shows 15,000 to 20,000 distinct CDR3 sequences, about 40% of them singletons. Only patients with CD8+CD57+ cell expansion on flow cytometry were chosen for sequencing. Sequenced: CD8+CD57+ T cells sorted from PBMCs. Subset here: bead-enriched CD8+CD57+ effector memory T cells from SAA patients. The source of these receptors is a human donor with aplastic anemia.

The table lists this clonotype with many counts. V gene TRBV3-1 combines with J gene TRBJ1-2, with no clear D. V lost 0 bases to trimming and J lost 0 bases, with 8 bases between them. The CDR3 is made up of 15 amino acids. Germline CDR1 reads LGHDT; CDR2 reads YNNKEL (reference sequence). The CDR3 DNA is TGTGCCAGCAGCCAAGAAGTAGGAACTAACTATGGCTACACCTTC. Encoded protein: CASSQEVGTNYGYTF.

In its sample, this clonotype was seen a few times. The chain links TRBV20-1 to TRBJ1-2; no reliable D call. Germline V gene lookup returns CDR1 DFQATT and CDR2 SNEGSKA (reference sequence). V lost 2 bases and J lost 9, with 16 bases in between. The CDR3 loop spans 13 amino acids. The CDR3 coding sequence is TGCAGTGCTAGAAAGGACCGGGATGGGAGCTACACCTTC. Amino acid sequence: CSARKDRDGSYTF.

Worth noting for this clonotype: Its ends do not fully match the called genes, so a read error is possible. This rearrangement joins TRBV27 to TRBJ2-7; TRBD1 is a possible D gene (5 bases). The CDR3 spans 13 residues. The germline CDR1 and CDR2 sequences are MNHEY and SMNVEV (reference sequence). As DNA, the CDR3 is TGTGCCAGCAGTCCAGGGCTAGTCTACGAGCAGTATTTC. This codes for CASSPGLVYEQYF.

V is TRBV5-6 and J is TRBJ1-2; D might be TRBD1 (5 bases). CDR1 SGHDT and CDR2 YYEEEE come from the germline V gene. The CDR3 has 14 amino acids. V gave up 0 bases and J gave up 6 bases, with 12 bases separating them. CDR3 region: CASSLGGDLNGYTF. As DNA, the CDR3 is TGTGCCAGCAGCTTGGGGGGGGACTTAAATGGCTACACCTTC.

The chain couples TRBV5-5 to TRBJ2-7, with D uncertain. Germline CDR1 is SGHKS and CDR2 is YYEKEE (reference sequence). The V end was cut by 1 base, the J end by 0 bases, with 8 bases between. There are 14 residues in the CDR3. Written as DNA, the CDR3 is TGTGCCAGCAGCTTGATACAGAGCTCCTACGAGCAGTACTTC. This codes for CASSLIQSSYEQYF.

Ten or more counts support this clonotype. V gene TRBV19 combines with J gene TRBJ2-7, with D tentatively TRBD1 (6 bases). The V gene's germline CDR1 is LNHDA and CDR2 SQIVND (reference sequence). CDR3 size: 13 residues. V gave up 4 bases and J gave up 2 bases, with 9 bases separating them. The CDR3 loop reads CASSSSGAYEQYF. CDR3 DNA: TGTGCCAGTAGTAGCTCAGGGGCCTACGAGCAGTACTTC.

This chain connects TRBV2 to TRBJ2-3, with D possibly called TRBD1 or TRBD2 (5 bases each). V was clipped by 6 bases and J by 2 bases, with 9 bases between them. The CDR3 consists of 13 residues. Germline CDR1 and CDR2: SNHLY and FYNNEI. The CDR3 coding sequence is TGTGCCAGCAGGAGGGACCCCACAGATACGCAGTATTTT. This encodes CASRRDPTDTQYF. The full variable domain, in which reference TRBV2 and TRBJ2-3 provide the parts outside the CDR3, is EPEVTQTPSHQVTQMGQEVILRCVPISNHLYFYWYRQILGQKVEFLVSFYNNEISEKSEIFDDQFSVERPDGSNFTLKIRSTKLEDSAMYFCASRRDPTDTQYFGPGTRLTVL.

This clonotype was counted a few times. The J gene is TRBJ1-4, the V gene TRBV10-2; D is uncertain. Trimming removed 5 bases at V and 8 bases at J, with 12 bases between. This CDR3 comprises 13 residues. Germline V gene lookup returns CDR1 WSHSY and CDR2 SAAADI. In DNA, the CDR3 is TGCGCCAGCAGTACCGGACGGCTGGAAAAACTGTTTTTT. This sequence encodes CASSTGRLEKLFF.

Comment on this clonotype: The junction and the germline gene differ at one end; a read error may be behind it. The V gene is TRBV10-3, the J gene TRBJ1-4; 7 bases fit TRBD1. The CDR3 has 15 amino acids. Germline-derived CDR1 and CDR2 are ENHRY and SYGVKD. CDR3 bases: TGTGCCATCGGTGAGTCAACAGGGGCTTCAGAAAAACTGGTTTTT. It specifies CAIGESTGASEKLVF.

This chain connects TRBV19 to TRBJ2-5; 9 nucleotides agree with TRBD2. J gave up 1 base and V 3 bases, and 9 bases lay outside the gene matches. Germline CDR1 and CDR2: LNHDA and SQIVND (reference sequence). The CDR3 totals 17 residues. The CDR3 coding sequence is TGTGCCAGTAGTATGGCGACCCAGCGGGGGGTCCAAGAGACCCAGTACTTC. Protein sequence: CASSMATQRGVQETQYF.

To note about this clonotype: An end of the junction differs from the germline gene, which may be a read error. The V call is TRBV6-2 or TRBV6-3, the J call TRBJ2-5; D is possibly TRBD1 or TRBD2 (5 bases each). The CDR3 is 16 residues long. Looked up from germline, CDR1 is MNHEY and CDR2 is SVGEGT. CDR3 protein: CASRFRGLIRKETRYF. The CDR3 nucleotides read TGTGCCAGCAGGTTTCGGGGCCTAATCAGAAAAGAGACCCGGTACTTC.

This clonotype showed up many times. The DNA of the CDR3 is TGTGCCAGCAGTTGGGGGCAAGAAAGGGATTCACCCCTCCACTTT. Encoded protein: CASSWGQERDSPLHF. The V and J genes are TRBV7-9 and TRBJ1-6; tentatively, D is TRBD1 (6 bases). Germline CDR1 reads SEHNR; CDR2 reads FQNEAQ (reference sequence). CDR3 length: 15 residues. V was shortened by 6 bases and J by 8 bases, with 17 bases between the two germline ends.

The chain recombines TRBV5-6 with TRBJ1-1; D remains ambiguous. Germline V gene sequence: CDR1 SGHDT, CDR2 YYEEEE. This CDR3 comprises 13 residues. Trimming stripped 3 bases from V and 8 bases from J, with 14 bases between. The CDR3: CASSSERTLEAFF. The CDR3 coding sequence is TGTGCCAGCAGCTCCGAGCGGACCCTAGAAGCTTTCTTT.

The gene calls are TRBV7-9 and TRBJ1-2; D is ambiguous. CDR1 and CDR2 (germline): SEHNR, FQNEAQ (reference sequence). V was pared by 5 bases and J by 3 bases, with 4 bases between. CDR3 size: 11 residues. The CDR3 is CASSAYYGYTF. In DNA form, the CDR3 reads TGTGCCAGCAGCGCTTACTATGGCTACACCTTC.

V usage is TRBV10-3 and J usage is TRBJ2-2; 8 bases fit TRBD1. The CDR3 extends over 19 amino acids. In germline, CDR1 is ENHRY, CDR2 SYGVKD. Trimming cost V 0 bases and J 1 base; bases outside gene matches: 10. The CDR3 nucleotides are TGTGCCATCAGTGAGTCTCAGGGCAGGGGGCAGGAGAACACCGGGGAGCTGTTTTTT. It specifies CAISESQGRGQENTGELFF.

Only a few counts were recorded for this clonotype. This chain links TRBV15 with TRBJ2-5; D gene uncertain. Trimming took 0 bases from V and 1 from J, leaving 3 bases between them. Germline CDR1 and CDR2: LNHNV and YYDKDF (reference sequence). The CDR3 has 13 amino acids. The CDR3 sequence is CATSRDTQETQYF. Here the CDR3 DNA reads TGTGCCACCAGCAGAGATACCCAAGAGACCCAGTACTTC.

This clonotype turned up a few times. V gene TRBV7-2 combines with J gene TRBJ2-7; 7 bases map to TRBD1. The CDR3 extends over 14 amino acids. Trimming removed 1 base from V and 2 bases from J; junction bases left unmatched: 2. Germline V CDR1 and CDR2: SGHTA, FQGNSA. The CDR3 here is CASSLDQGAYEQYF. The CDR3 nucleotides are TGTGCCAGCAGCTTAGATCAGGGGGCCTACGAGCAGTACTTC.

The chain employs TRBV5-5 and TRBJ1-1; no firm D call. Looked up from germline, CDR1 is SGHKS and CDR2 is YYEKEE (reference sequence). The CDR3 covers 14 residues. Trimming stripped 0 bases from V and 0 bases from J, with 6 bases between. In DNA, the CDR3 is TGTGCCAGCAGCTTGGCGAGTATGAACACTGAAGCTTTCTTT. Protein sequence: CASSLASMNTEAFF.

The gene calls are TRBV27 and TRBJ2-4; D is uncertain. This CDR3 spans 12 amino acids. The ends were cut back, 7 bases at V and 9 bases at J, with 13 bases in the middle. Germline V CDR1 and CDR2: MNHEY, SMNVEV (reference sequence). The CDR3 loop reads CASTTGMGIQYF. The CDR3, as DNA: TGTGCCAGCACTACCGGCATGGGCATTCAGTACTTC.

By proportion, this clonotype is medium-sized. This chain's CDR3 is CASSQGRHSPLHF. The CDR3 bases are TGTGCCAGTAGTCAGGGGAGACATTCACCCCTCCACTTT. The chain couples TRBV19 to TRBJ1-6, with D maybe TRBD1 (6 bases). V was trimmed by 5 bases and J by 8 bases, leaving 10 bases between them. This CDR3 region has 13 residues. In germline, CDR1 is LNHDA, CDR2 SQIVND (reference sequence).

V is TRBV30 and J is TRBJ1-6; D gene ambiguous. Germline CDR1 reads GTSNPN; CDR2 reads SVGIG (reference sequence). The CDR3 length is 18 residues. V shed 0 bases and J shed 0 bases, with 15 bases lying between them. CDR3: CAWSVGVEKSSYNSPLHF. CDR3 in DNA: TGTGCCTGGAGTGTTGGAGTGGAGAAGAGCTCCTATAATTCACCCCTCCACTTT.